The T cell receptor (beta chain) under discussion was sequenced for a study of blood T cell repertoires in COVID-19. The CDR3 sequence is 16 residues long. V was clipped by 5 bases and J by 2 bases; unmatched bases: 9. Looked up from germline, CDR1 is SQVTM and CDR2 is ANQGSEA. In the authors' workflow: For nucleated cells, counts were estimated from reference gene primer amplification. Data came from immunoSEQ multiplex PCR; TCRdb stores just in-frame clones and leaves some out. V and J calls and clone size are given by that table; D and trimming were obtained from the DNA. The sample shows a few hundred thousand clones, 88% of them seen only once.

The clonotype comes from a man aged 18 to 29 with active or convalescent COVID-19. Material for sequencing was peripheral blood. V and J are TRBV29-1 and TRBJ1-5, with 10 bases that match TRBD1. The DNA of the CDR3 is TGCAGCGTTAAACACGGGACAGGGGCTGGCAATCAGCCCCAGCATTTT. Amino acids: CSVKHGTGAGNQPQHF.